Reported below is one T cell receptor (beta chain). The CDR3 covers 16 residues. Germline-derived CDR1 and CDR2 are KGHSY and FQNENV. Trimming cost V 4 bases and J 4 bases, with 17 bases left between them. Reverse transcription used roughly 0.45 to 1 ug RNA and random hexamers. TCRdb called the immunoSEQ multiplex PCR reads again in MiXCR, with one record for every CDR3 protein. The repertoire holds some 150,000 distinct CDR3 sequences, with just under 95% as singletons. This specimen belongs to a study of CD8 T cells in Susac syndrome. In blood CD8+ and CD4+ T cells, TCR beta underwent sequencing. The sequencing sample was made of CD8+ T cells from PBMCs. The receptor was derived from a human donor with multiple sclerosis. The rearrangement joins TRBV16 to TRBJ1-5; D is perhaps TRBD1 (5 bases). As DNA, the CDR3 is TGTGCCAGCAGCCCAAAACCTCCAACAGGTAATCAGCCCCAGCATTTT. Amino acids: CASSPKPPTGNQPQHF.